This T cell receptor (beta chain) was found in a study of blood T cell repertoires in COVID-19. On the study more broadly: The United States, Italy and Spain were the sources of the acute and convalescent COVID-19 samples. From T cells, B-cell-depleted T cells, or PBMCs came the material, which was cDNA or gDNA.

Trimming took 2 bases from V and 4 from J, leaving 12 bases between them. Germline V CDR1 and CDR2: MNHEY, SMNVEV (reference sequence). The length of the CDR3 is 15 residues. Here immunoSEQ multiplex PCR was the method, and the copy in TCRdb shows in-frame clones only, minus some. This sample has approximately 150,000 clones, with roughly 87% found just once. The sample taken for sequencing was peripheral blood. This receptor was obtained from a woman in her forties or fifties with acute or convalescent COVID-19. V is TRBV27 and J is TRBJ2-1; TRBD2 might be the D (6 bases). The DNA of the CDR3 is TGTGCCAGCAGTTTACGCGGGACGGATTACAATGAGCAGTTCTTC. Amino acids: CASSLRGTDYNEQFF.